This TCR beta chain was sequenced during a study of T cell responses to AZD1222 COVID-19 vaccine. Study-wide points: Baseline testing showed seropositivity in only six or seven AZD1222 recipients. With two AZD1222 doses given, Spike-specific TCR breadth and depth both rose. The study sampled repertoires only after the peak T cell response. Clonal diversity may have been underestimated, and the donors were mostly white British, with more females than males.

TCRdb keeps only in-frame clones here, not all; method: immunoSEQ multiplex PCR. Of some 110,000 clones listed, around 83% are singletons. V lost 1 base and J lost 2, with 11 bases in between. The V gene's germline CDR1 is SGHRS and CDR2 YFSETQ. This CDR3 spans 15 amino acids. In the case of this clone: Its cognate antigen is unknown.

The source is an adult who received the AZD1222 COVID-19 vaccine. V usage is TRBV5-1 and J usage is TRBJ2-3; D gene unclear. The sequences come from peripheral blood, collected 28 days after the second AZD1222 dose. CDR3 coding DNA: TGCGCCAGCAGCTTGACGACGGGTTACACAGATACGCAGTATTTT. Protein: CASSLTTGYTDTQYF.